Shown below are 32 T cell receptor beta chains from a single sample sequenced in a study of T cell responses to AZD1222 COVID-19 vaccine. Clones were read by immunoSEQ multiplex PCR, and TCRdb kept only the in-frame ones, dropping some. Of about 99,000 clones in the sample, approximately 90% were seen once. Sequencing was performed on peripheral blood, taken on day 0 of AZD1222 vaccination. The receptors stem from an adult in good health.

The V and J genes are TRBV5-1 and TRBJ1-1; D is unresolved. Trimming removed 5 bases from V and 0 bases from J, with 8 bases in between. This CDR3 has 13 residues. Germline CDR1 is SGHRS and CDR2 is YFSETQ. This CDR3 is CASSSFMNTEAFF. CDR3 nucleotides: TGCGCCAGCAGTTCGTTCATGAACACTGAAGCTTTCTTT.

The chain has TRBV11-2 and TRBJ2-2; 12 bases align to TRBD2. This CDR3 is 17 amino acids long. V lost 5 bases and J lost 5; bases outside the gene matches: 9. Germline V gene data show CDR1 as SGHAT and CDR2 as FQNNGV. Written as DNA, the CDR3 is TGTGCCAGCAGCCAATTCGTGACTAGCGGGGGAACCGGGGAGCTGTTTTTT. Translated: CASSQFVTSGGTGELFF.

The rearrangement uses TRBV7-9 and TRBJ2-7; 7 bases agree with TRBD2. This CDR3 is 15 amino acids long. Germline CDR1 and CDR2: SEHNR and FQNEAQ (reference sequence). V was clipped by 5 bases and J by 2 bases; unmatched bases: 9. Here the CDR3 reads CASSDTSGGAYEQYF. Written as DNA, the CDR3 is TGTGCCAGCAGCGATACTAGTGGGGGGGCCTACGAGCAGTACTTC.

V usage is TRBV2 and J usage is TRBJ2-7; D remains unclear. This CDR3 region has 16 residues. Germline CDR1 is SNHLY and CDR2 is FYNNEI. Trimming stripped 0 bases from V and 0 bases from J, with 12 bases between. Here the CDR3 reads CASSEAGWGLSYEQYF. The CDR3 region has the DNA TGTGCCAGCAGTGAAGCGGGGTGGGGTCTCTCCTACGAGCAGTACTTC.

This clone was observed a single time. The chain carries TRBV11-2 and TRBJ2-7; 8 nucleotides align to TRBD2. The germline V gene encodes CDR1 SGHAT and CDR2 FQNNGV. The CDR3 runs to 16 residues. V lost 4 bases, J lost 0 bases, and 8 bases stayed unmatched. The CDR3, as DNA: TGTGCCAGCAGCTCCGGTGGTAGCGGGGTCTCCTACGAGCAGTACTTC. Translating it yields CASSSGGSGVSYEQYF. Filled out from reference TRBV11-2 and TRBJ2-7, the complete variable domain reads EAGVAQSPRYKIIEKRQSVAFWCNPISGHATLYWYQQILGQGPKLLIQFQNNGVVDDSQLPKDRFSAERLKGVDSTLKIQPAKLEDSAVYLCASSSGGSGVSYEQYFGPGTRLTVT.

The rearrangement uses TRBV5-1 and TRBJ1-2; tentative D call: TRBD1 (5 bases). V was pared by 4 bases and J by 4 bases, with 8 bases between. The CDR3 runs 12 residues. CDR1 and CDR2 (germline): SGHRS, YFSETQ. CDR3 residues: CASSPDIYGYTF. The CDR3 coding sequence is TGCGCCAGCAGCCCGGACATCTATGGCTACACCTTC.

The chain is built from TRBV7-9 and TRBJ2-1; TRBD2 might be the D (7 bases). The CDR3 is 12 residues long. Trimming stripped 11 bases from V and 6 bases from J, with 14 bases between. Germline V CDR1 and CDR2: SEHNR, FQNEAQ (reference sequence). CDR3 nucleotides: TGTGCCGCGGGCGGGGGCCCCAATGAGCAGTTCTTC. Protein sequence: CAAGGGPNEQFF.

V is TRBV6-5 and J is TRBJ1-2; TRBD1 aligns across 12 bases. The CDR3 covers 15 residues. V was pared by 5 bases and J by 4 bases, with 5 bases of the junction left unmatched. Per germline, CDR1 MNHEY and CDR2 SVGAGI. CDR3 sequence reads: CASSTGQGALYGYTF. CDR3 sequence (DNA): TGTGCCAGCAGTACGGGACAGGGGGCTCTCTATGGCTACACCTTC.

To note about this clone: As the CDR3 is not closed by the conserved phenylalanine or tryptophan, this likely results from a read error. The rearrangement links TRBV5-5 to TRBJ1-6; 9 bases align to TRBD1. CDR3 size: 14 residues. The germline V gene encodes CDR1 SGHKS and CDR2 YYEKEE (reference sequence). V was pared by 7 bases and J by 8 bases, with 7 bases of the junction left unmatched. The CDR3 sequence is CASQTGGFDSPLHL. CDR3 coding DNA: TGTGCCAGCCAAACAGGGGGCTTTGATTCACCCCTCCACCTT.

The CDR3 DNA follows: TGTGCCAGCAGCGGGCAGGGGGCGGCTAACTATGGCTACACCTTC. Protein sequence: CASSGQGAANYGYTF. The chain has TRBV9 and TRBJ1-2; 8 bases align to TRBD1. V shed 3 bases and J 0 bases; nucleotides not matched to a gene: 4. The CDR3 totals 15 residues. Germline CDR1 and CDR2: SGDLS and YYNGEE.

The rearrangement uses TRBV6-5 and TRBJ2-1; D is possibly TRBD1 or TRBD2 (5 bases each). The V end was cut by 0 bases, the J end by 10 bases, with 19 bases between. The CDR3 is 16 amino acids. CDR1 and CDR2 (germline): MNHEY, SVGAGI. In nucleotides, the CDR3 is TGTGCCAGCAGTTACTCGGGGGTGCGCCTCGGGGTAGAGCAGTTCTTC. Its protein is CASSYSGVRLGVEQFF.

Of note for this clone: Other DNA sequences within the sample encode an identical CDR3. The chain recombines TRBV19 with TRBJ1-5; D is unresolved. The CDR3 runs 13 residues. Germline lookup yields CDR1 LNHDA and CDR2 SQIVND (reference sequence). Trimming took 3 bases from V and 1 from J, leaving 4 bases between them. The CDR3 loop is CASSMGSNQPQHF. The CDR3 DNA reads as TGTGCCAGTAGTATGGGGAGCAATCAGCCCCAGCATTTT.

This chain links TRBV9 with TRBJ1-1; 7 bases are a match to TRBD1. The length of the CDR3 is 14 residues. In germline, CDR1 is SGDLS, CDR2 YYNGEE. V dropped 3 bases and J dropped 6; count of bases not matched to a gene: 8. The CDR3 DNA follows: TGTGCCAGCAGCGACGGGACAGCCGCCTCTGAAGCTTTCTTT. Encoded protein: CASSDGTAASEAFF.

The CDR3 DNA is TGTGCCAGCAGCCAAGAATCCAGGGGGAGAGGCTACACCTTC. Amino acids: CASSQESRGRGYTF. The V and J genes are TRBV3-1 (or the pseudogene TRBV3-2) and TRBJ1-2, with 7 bases fitting TRBD1. The CDR3 extends over 14 amino acids. Germline CDR1 and CDR2: LGHDT and YNNKEL (reference sequence). Trimming at V came to 0 bases and at J to 8 bases, leaving 6 bases not matched to a gene.

This chain connects TRBV7-3 to TRBJ1-2; D remains unclear. CDR1 is SGHTA and CDR2 is FQGTGA in the germline V gene. The V gene lost 1 base and the J gene lost 4 bases, with 7 bases spanning the gap. The CDR3 length is 13 residues. CDR3 loop: CASSLNVGYGYTF. CDR3 DNA sequence: TGTGCCAGCAGCTTAAATGTCGGCTATGGCTACACCTTC.

The J gene is TRBJ2-7, the V gene TRBV4-1, with D perhaps TRBD1 (6 bases). CDR1 is MGHRA, CDR2 YSYEKL, per germline. The CDR3 totals 16 residues. V lost 1 base to trimming and J lost 0 bases, with 13 bases between them. CDR3 coding DNA: TGCGCCAGCAGCCAAGCTTCGACAGGCTACTCCTACGAGCAGTACTTC. This encodes CASSQASTGYSYEQYF.

The CDR3 reads CASSPDSPHEQYF. The CDR3 DNA sequence: TGTGCCAGCAGTCCGGACAGTCCCCACGAGCAGTACTTC. The rearrangement joins TRBV6-5 to TRBJ2-7, with D maybe TRBD1 (6 bases). The CDR3 loop spans 13 amino acids. V was pared by 5 bases and J by 5 bases, with 13 bases between. CDR1 is MNHEY, CDR2 SVGAGI, per germline.

The V call is TRBV5-4, the J call TRBJ2-2; 7 nucleotides line up with TRBD1. This CDR3 comprises 14 residues. Germline V gene data show CDR1 as SGHNT and CDR2 as YYREEE (reference sequence). Losses at the gene ends were 7 bases for V and 4 bases for J; bases not matched to a gene: 7. This CDR3 reads CASERQGSTGELFF. CDR3 nucleotide sequence: TGTGCCAGCGAAAGACAGGGAAGCACCGGGGAGCTGTTTTTT.

The chain is built from TRBV19 and TRBJ1-1; unclear D gene. This CDR3 region has 14 residues. The germline V gene encodes CDR1 LNHDA and CDR2 SQIVND (reference sequence). Trimming removed 6 bases from V and 0 bases from J, with 11 bases in between. DNA for the CDR3: TGTGCCAGTAGCTCGGCCTCAGTGAACACTGAAGCTTTCTTT. This translates into CASSSASVNTEAFF.

This chain joins TRBV11-2 and TRBJ2-2; TRBD2 matches 9 bases. The V gene end was trimmed by 4 bases and the J gene end by 5 bases; junction bases not matched to a gene: 11. Germline-derived CDR1 and CDR2 are SGHAT and FQNNGV. The CDR3 runs to 17 residues. The CDR3 nucleotides read TGTGCCAGCAGCTCAACTCGCGGGGGGGCGAGGACCGGGGAGCTGTTTTTT. Its protein is CASSSTRGGARTGELFF.

The J gene is TRBJ2-2, the V gene TRBV5-6; D remains unclear. The CDR3 covers 15 residues. The V and J ends lost 0 bases and 4 bases respectively, with 10 bases between them. CDR1 and CDR2 (germline): SGHDT, YYEEEE. The CDR3, as DNA: TGTGCCAGCAGCTTGGCTCAGACCGTCACCGGGGAGCTGTTTTTT. Translation gives CASSLAQTVTGELFF.

The genes are TRBV21-1 and TRBJ2-7; the tabulated D call, TRBD1, remains unverified against the DNA. TRBV21-1 is a listed pseudogene. CDR3 length: 14 amino acids. DNA of the CDR3: TGTGCCAGCCCTGAGACAGGGATCCCCTACGAGCAGTACTTC. Protein sequence: CASPETGIPYEQYF.

J is TRBJ1-4 and V is TRBV16; D is unclear. This CDR3 spans 12 amino acids. Trimming took 6 bases from V and 8 from J, leaving 10 bases between them. From germline, CDR1 is KGHSY and CDR2 FQNENV. CDR3 amino acids: CASSSNTEKLFF. The CDR3 DNA reads as TGTGCCAGCAGTTCGAACACGGAAAAACTGTTTTTT.

The chain couples TRBV6-5 to TRBJ2-1; possible D gene TRBD2, 5 bases. The CDR3 length is 15 residues. Germline V CDR1 and CDR2: MNHEY, SVGAGI. V was cut by 6 bases and J by 1 base, with 13 bases left in between. DNA for the CDR3: TGTGCCAGCAGCCAAGGGTGGGAGTCCTACAATGAGCAGTTCTTC. Its translation is CASSQGWESYNEQFF.

V usage is TRBV3-1 (or the pseudogene TRBV3-2) and J usage is TRBJ1-4; a possible D gene is TRBD1 (6 bases). Germline CDR1 and CDR2: LGHDT and YNNKEL (reference sequence). The CDR3 loop spans 15 amino acids. V was pared by 1 base and J by 4 bases, with 10 bases between. CDR3 in amino acids: CASSQGVGGNEKLFF. DNA for the CDR3: TGTGCCAGCAGCCAAGGAGTAGGGGGTAATGAAAAACTGTTTTTT.

This clone was seen once. This chain uses TRBV21-1 with TRBJ2-5; TRBD1 is taken as the D call from the table, unchecked against the DNA. TRBV21-1 has pseudogene status. The CDR3 is 15 amino acids. CDR3 amino acids: CASSSRVEVGPSQYF. The CDR3 DNA reads TGTGCCAGCAGCAGCCGCGTCGAAGTGGGGCCTTCCCAGTACTTC.

The rearrangement uses TRBV27 and TRBJ2-3, with 10 bases matching TRBD1. The CDR3 runs 18 residues. V trimming: 0 bases; J trimming: 7 bases; junction bases outside the gene matches: 13. Germline lookup yields CDR1 MNHEY and CDR2 SMNVEV (reference sequence). CDR3 in DNA: TGTGCCAGCAGTTTATCTCGGGGACAGGGGAGGCTTTTGAATACGCAGTATTTT. Translation: CASSLSRGQGRLLNTQYF.

The rearrangement uses TRBV7-3 and TRBJ2-2, with no clear D. V shed 5 bases and J shed 0 bases, with 7 bases lying between them. CDR3 length equals 14 residues. Germline CDR1 is SGHTA and CDR2 is FQGTGA. The chain's CDR3 is CASSGVANTGELFF. CDR3 nucleotides: TGTGCCAGCAGCGGTGTCGCGAACACCGGGGAGCTGTTTTTT.

The chain employs TRBV6-1 and TRBJ2-2; 9 bases agree with TRBD1. After removal of 1 base from V and 10 bases from J, the junction contained 4 bases not matched to a gene. Germline values: CDR1 MNHNS, CDR2 SASEGT. This CDR3 is built from 14 residues. The CDR3 DNA follows: TGTGCCAGCAGTGAAGGGACAGGGGCCGAGGAGCTGTTTTTT. It translates to CASSEGTGAEELFF.

V is TRBV27 and J is TRBJ2-2; TRBD2 is a possible D gene (5 bases). This CDR3 comprises 15 residues. Trimming shortened V by 0 bases and J by 6 bases, and 11 bases separated the two germline ends. Germline-derived CDR1 and CDR2 are MNHEY and SMNVEV (reference sequence). The CDR3 nucleotides are TGTGCCAGCAGTTTATCCCGGGGTGGAGCCGGGGAGCTGTTTTTT. Its protein product is CASSLSRGGAGELFF.

The V and J genes are TRBV5-1 and TRBJ2-3; no reliable D call. The V gene lost 2 bases and the J gene lost 2 bases, with 6 bases spanning the gap. CDR3 size: 13 residues. Per germline, CDR1 SGHRS and CDR2 YFSETQ. The CDR3, as DNA: TGCGCCAGCAGCTTATGGGTCACAGATACGCAGTATTTT. Encoded protein: CASSLWVTDTQYF.

The chain couples TRBV10-2 to TRBJ1-1; D uncertain. Trimming cost V 0 bases and J 2 bases, with 7 bases left between them. The CDR3 sequence is 14 residues long. Germline-derived CDR1 and CDR2 are WSHSY and SAAADI. The CDR3: CASSESYSNTEAFF. The CDR3 bases are TGCGCCAGCAGTGAGTCCTATAGTAACACTGAAGCTTTCTTT.